This T cell receptor (beta chain) was recovered during a study of blood T cell repertoires in COVID-19. In the study overall: T cells, B-cell-depleted T cells, or PBMCs supplied cDNA or gDNA.

This clone was picked up a small number of times. Clones were read by immunoSEQ multiplex PCR, and TCRdb kept only the in-frame ones, dropping some. This sample carries approximately 390,000 clones, just under 90% of them seen once, and the ten largest clones take roughly 9.4%. V lost 0 bases to trimming and J lost 10 bases; unmatched junction nucleotides: 3. Germline V CDR1 and CDR2: SGHKS, YYEKEE (reference sequence). This CDR3 is 14 amino acids long. This sequence was found in a woman aged 50 to 65 who had recovered from COVID-19. The sequencing input was PBMCs or T cells enriched from blood (not recorded which). The chain couples TRBV5-5 to TRBJ1-6, with 8 positions matching TRBD1. In DNA, the CDR3 is TGTGCCAGCAGCTTGGAGACAGGGGAATCACCCCTCCACTTT. Its protein is CASSLETGESPLHF.